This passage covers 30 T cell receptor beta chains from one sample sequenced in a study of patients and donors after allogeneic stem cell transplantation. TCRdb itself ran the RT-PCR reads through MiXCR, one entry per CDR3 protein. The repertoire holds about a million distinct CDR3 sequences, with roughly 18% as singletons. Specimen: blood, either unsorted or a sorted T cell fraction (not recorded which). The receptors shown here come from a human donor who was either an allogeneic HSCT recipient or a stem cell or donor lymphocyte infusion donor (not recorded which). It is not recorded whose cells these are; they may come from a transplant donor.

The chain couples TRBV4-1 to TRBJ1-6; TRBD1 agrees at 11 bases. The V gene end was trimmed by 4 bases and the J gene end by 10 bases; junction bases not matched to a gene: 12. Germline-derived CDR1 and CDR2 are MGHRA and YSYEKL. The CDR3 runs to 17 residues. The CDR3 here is CASSLGTGGIRKSPLHF. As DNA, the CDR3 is TGCGCCAGCAGCCTCGGGACAGGGGGGATCCGAAAATCACCCCTCCACTTT.

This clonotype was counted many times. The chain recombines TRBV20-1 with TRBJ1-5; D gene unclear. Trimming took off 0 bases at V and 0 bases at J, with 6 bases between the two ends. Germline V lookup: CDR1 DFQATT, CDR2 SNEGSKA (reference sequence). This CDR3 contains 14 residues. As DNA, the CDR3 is TGCAGTGCTAGAGATCGTGATAGCAATCAGCCCCAGCATTTT. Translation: CSARDRDSNQPQHF.

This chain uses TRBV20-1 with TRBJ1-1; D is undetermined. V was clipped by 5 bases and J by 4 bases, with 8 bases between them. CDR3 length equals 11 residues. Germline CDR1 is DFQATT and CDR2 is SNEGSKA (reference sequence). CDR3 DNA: TGCAGTGCTCTCGAGGGCACTGAAGCTTTCTTT. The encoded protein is CSALEGTEAFF.

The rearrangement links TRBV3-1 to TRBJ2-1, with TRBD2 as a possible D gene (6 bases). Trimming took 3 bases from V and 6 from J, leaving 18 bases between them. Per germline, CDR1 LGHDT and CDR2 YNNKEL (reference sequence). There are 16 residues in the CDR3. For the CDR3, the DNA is TGTGCCAGCAGCCATCTCCGCGGGACTTCCCCCAATGAGCAGTTCTTC. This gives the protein CASSHLRGTSPNEQFF.

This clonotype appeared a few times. The CDR3 bases are TGTGCCAGCGGTTCCAGGGGATTGAACACTGAAGCTTTCTTT. Translated, it gives CASGSRGLNTEAFF. V is TRBV7-2 and J is TRBJ1-1; maybe TRBD1 (6 bases). Germline V gene lookup returns CDR1 SGHTA and CDR2 FQGNSA. Trimming shortened V by 8 bases and J by 0 bases, and 13 bases separated the two germline ends. The CDR3 runs to 14 residues.

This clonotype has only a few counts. The CDR3, as DNA: TGTGCCAGCAGCGACGCCCACCTAAGCTCCTACAATGAGCAGTTCTTC. Translating it yields CASSDAHLSSYNEQFF. J is TRBJ2-1 and V is TRBV7-3; D remains unclear. The CDR3 covers 16 residues. Trimming removed 5 bases at V and 0 bases at J, with 14 bases between. Germline V CDR1 and CDR2: SGHTA, FQGTGA.

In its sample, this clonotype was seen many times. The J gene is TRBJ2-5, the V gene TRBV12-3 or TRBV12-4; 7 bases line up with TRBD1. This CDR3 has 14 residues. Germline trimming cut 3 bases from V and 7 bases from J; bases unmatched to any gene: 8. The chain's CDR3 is CASSFSDRATTQYF. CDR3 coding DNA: TGTGCCAGCAGTTTCAGTGACAGGGCTACGACCCAGTACTTC.

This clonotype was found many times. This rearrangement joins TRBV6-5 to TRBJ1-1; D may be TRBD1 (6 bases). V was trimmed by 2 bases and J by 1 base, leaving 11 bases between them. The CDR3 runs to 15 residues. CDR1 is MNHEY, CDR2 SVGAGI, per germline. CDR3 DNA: TGTGCCAGCAGTTACCGGGGACAAACGAACACTGAAGCTTTCTTT. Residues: CASSYRGQTNTEAFF.

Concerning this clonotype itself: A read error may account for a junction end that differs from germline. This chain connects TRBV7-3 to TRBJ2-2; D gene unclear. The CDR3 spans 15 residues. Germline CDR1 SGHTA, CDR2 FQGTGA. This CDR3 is CASSLTSTNTGELFF. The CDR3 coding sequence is TGTGCCAGCAGCCTAACGAGTACGAACACCGGGGAGCTGTTTTTT.

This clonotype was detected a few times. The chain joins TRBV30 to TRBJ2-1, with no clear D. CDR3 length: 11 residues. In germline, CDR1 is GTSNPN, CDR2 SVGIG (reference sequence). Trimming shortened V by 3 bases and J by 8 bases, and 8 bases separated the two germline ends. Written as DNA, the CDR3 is TGTGCCTGGAGCAAACGGGATGAGCAGTTCTTC. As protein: CAWSKRDEQFF.

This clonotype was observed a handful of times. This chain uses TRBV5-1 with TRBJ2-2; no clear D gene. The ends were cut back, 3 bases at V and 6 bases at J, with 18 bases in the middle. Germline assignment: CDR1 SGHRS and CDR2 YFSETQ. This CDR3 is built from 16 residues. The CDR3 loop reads CASSSLGSPDAGELFF. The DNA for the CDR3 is TGCGCCAGCAGCTCCCTTGGCAGTCCAGATGCCGGGGAGCTGTTTTTT.

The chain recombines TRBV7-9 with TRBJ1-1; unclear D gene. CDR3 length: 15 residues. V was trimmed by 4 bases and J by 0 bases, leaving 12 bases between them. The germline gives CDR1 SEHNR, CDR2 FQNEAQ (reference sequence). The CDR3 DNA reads TGTGCCAGCAGCTACCTGGGCGAGCTGAACACTGAAGCTTTCTTT. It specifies CASSYLGELNTEAFF.

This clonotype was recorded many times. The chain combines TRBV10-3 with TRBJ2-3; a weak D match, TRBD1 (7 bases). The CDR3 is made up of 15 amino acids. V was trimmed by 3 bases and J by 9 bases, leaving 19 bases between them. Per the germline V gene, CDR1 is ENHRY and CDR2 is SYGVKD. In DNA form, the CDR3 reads TGTGCCATCAGTGAAGGAGGGGCCCTACAGGGGACGCAGTATTTT. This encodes CAISEGGALQGTQYF.

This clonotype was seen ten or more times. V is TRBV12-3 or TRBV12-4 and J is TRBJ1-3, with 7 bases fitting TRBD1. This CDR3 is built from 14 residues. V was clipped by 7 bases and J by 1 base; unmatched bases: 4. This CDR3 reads CASTYRGSGNTIYF. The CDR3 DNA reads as TGTGCCAGCACTTACAGGGGTTCTGGAAACACCATATATTTT.

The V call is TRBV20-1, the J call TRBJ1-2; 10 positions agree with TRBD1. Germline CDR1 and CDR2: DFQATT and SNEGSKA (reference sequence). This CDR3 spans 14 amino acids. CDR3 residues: CNARRDRGGRGYTF. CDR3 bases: TGCAACGCGCGGCGGGACAGGGGAGGACGCGGCTACACCTTC.

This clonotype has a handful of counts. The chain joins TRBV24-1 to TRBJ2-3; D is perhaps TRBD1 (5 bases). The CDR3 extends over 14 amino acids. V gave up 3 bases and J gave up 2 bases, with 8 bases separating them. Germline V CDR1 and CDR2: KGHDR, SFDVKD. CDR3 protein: CATSDQGSTDTQYF. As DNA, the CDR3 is TGTGCCACCAGTGATCAGGGTTCCACAGATACGCAGTATTTT.

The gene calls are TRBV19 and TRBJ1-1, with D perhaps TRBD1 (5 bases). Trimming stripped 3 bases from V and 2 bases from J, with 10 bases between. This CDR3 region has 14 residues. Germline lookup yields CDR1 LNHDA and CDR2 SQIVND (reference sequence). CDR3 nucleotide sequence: TGTGCCAGTAGTATGGGCAGGGCAAACACTGAAGCTTTCTTT. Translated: CASSMGRANTEAFF.

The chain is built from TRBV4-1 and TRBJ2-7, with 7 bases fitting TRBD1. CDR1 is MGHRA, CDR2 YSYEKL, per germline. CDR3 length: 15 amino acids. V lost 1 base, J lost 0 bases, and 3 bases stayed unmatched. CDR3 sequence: CASSQAGQSSYEQYF. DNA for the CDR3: TGCGCCAGCAGCCAAGCGGGACAGAGCTCCTACGAGCAGTACTTC.

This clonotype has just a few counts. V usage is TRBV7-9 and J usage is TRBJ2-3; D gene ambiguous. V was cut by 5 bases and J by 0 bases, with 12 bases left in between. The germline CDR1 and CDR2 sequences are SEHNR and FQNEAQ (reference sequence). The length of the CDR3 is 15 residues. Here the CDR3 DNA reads TGTGCCAGCAGCCCCGGGTCCTATAGCACAGATACGCAGTATTTT. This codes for CASSPGSYSTDTQYF.

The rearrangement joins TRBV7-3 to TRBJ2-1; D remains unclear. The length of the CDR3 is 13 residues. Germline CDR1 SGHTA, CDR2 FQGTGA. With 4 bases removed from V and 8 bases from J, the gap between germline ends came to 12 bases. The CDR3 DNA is TGTGCCAGCAGCTCCCCATTTGGGGATGAGCAGTTCTTC. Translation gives CASSSPFGDEQFF.

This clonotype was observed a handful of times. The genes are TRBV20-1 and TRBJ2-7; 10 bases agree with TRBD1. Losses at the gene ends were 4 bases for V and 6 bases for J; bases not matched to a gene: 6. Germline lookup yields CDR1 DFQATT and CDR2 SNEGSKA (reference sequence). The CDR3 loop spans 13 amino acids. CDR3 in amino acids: CSAKTGGLGEQYF. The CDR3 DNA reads TGCAGTGCTAAGACAGGGGGCTTAGGCGAGCAGTACTTC.

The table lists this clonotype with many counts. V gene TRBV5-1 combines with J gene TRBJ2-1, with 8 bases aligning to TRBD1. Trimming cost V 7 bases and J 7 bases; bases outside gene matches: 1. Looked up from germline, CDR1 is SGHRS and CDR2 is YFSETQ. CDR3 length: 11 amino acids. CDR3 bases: TGCGCCAGCTACAGGGGGAATGAGCAGTTCTTC. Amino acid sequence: CASYRGNEQFF. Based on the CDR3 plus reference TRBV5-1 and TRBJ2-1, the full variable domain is KAGVTQTPRYLIKTRGQQVTLSCSPISGHRSVSWYQQTPGQGLQFLFEYFSETQRNKGNFPGRFSGRQFSNSRSEMNVSTLELGDSALYLCASYRGNEQFFGPGTRLTVL.

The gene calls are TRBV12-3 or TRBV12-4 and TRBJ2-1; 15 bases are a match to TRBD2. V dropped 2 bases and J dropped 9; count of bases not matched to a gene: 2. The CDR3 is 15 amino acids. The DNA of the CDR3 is TGTGCCAGCAGTTTATGGGGACTAGCGGGGGGTGAGCAGTTCTTC. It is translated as CASSLWGLAGGEQFF.

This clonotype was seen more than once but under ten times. The CDR3 region is CASSGGRTSGNTIYF. Written as DNA, the CDR3 is TGTGCCAGCAGCGGGGGACGGACCTCTGGAAACACCATATATTTT. The chain couples TRBV7-9 to TRBJ1-3; tentative D call: TRBD1 (5 bases). The CDR3 length is 15 residues. V gave up 5 bases and J gave up 0 bases, with 11 bases separating them. Germline-derived CDR1 and CDR2 are SEHNR and FQNEAQ (reference sequence).

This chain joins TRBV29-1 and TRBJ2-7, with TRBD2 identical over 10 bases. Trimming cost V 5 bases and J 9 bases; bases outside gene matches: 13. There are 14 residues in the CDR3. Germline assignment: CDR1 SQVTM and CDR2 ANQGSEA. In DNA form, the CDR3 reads TGCAGCGTTCTTAGCGGGAGGCCAAACTGGTTGCAGTACTTC. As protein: CSVLSGRPNWLQYF.

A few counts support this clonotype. The CDR3 coding sequence is TGCAGTGCTAGAGATCTGGGCAGGGGAGGCGGCTACACCTTC. Translated, it gives CSARDLGRGGGYTF. This chain uses TRBV20-1 with TRBJ1-2, with TRBD1 as a possible D gene (6 bases). V lost 0 bases and J 8 bases, leaving 16 bases between the germline ends. This CDR3 is 14 amino acids long. Germline lookup yields CDR1 DFQATT and CDR2 SNEGSKA (reference sequence).

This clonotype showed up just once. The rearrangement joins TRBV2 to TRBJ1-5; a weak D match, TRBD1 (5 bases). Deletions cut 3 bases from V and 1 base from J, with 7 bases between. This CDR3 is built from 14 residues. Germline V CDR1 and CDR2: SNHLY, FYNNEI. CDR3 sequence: CASSDAGSNQPQHF. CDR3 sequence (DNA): TGTGCCAGCAGTGATGCAGGGAGCAATCAGCCCCAGCATTTT.

CDR3 sequence reads: CASSRGGGVGAEAFF. The CDR3 DNA follows: TGCGCCAGCAGCCGGGGAGGGGGGGTAGGCGCTGAAGCTTTCTTT. The V and J genes are TRBV4-1 and TRBJ1-1, with D perhaps matching TRBD1 (6 bases). Trimming left V 4 bases short and J 6 bases short, with 18 bases between. Germline CDR1 and CDR2: MGHRA and YSYEKL. The CDR3 has 15 amino acids.

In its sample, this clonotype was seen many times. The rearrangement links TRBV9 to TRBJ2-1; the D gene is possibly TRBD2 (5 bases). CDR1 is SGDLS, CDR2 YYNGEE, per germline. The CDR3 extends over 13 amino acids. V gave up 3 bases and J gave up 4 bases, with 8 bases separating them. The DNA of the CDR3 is TGTGCCAGCAGCGCGGACTCTTACAATGAGCAGTTCTTC. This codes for CASSADSYNEQFF.

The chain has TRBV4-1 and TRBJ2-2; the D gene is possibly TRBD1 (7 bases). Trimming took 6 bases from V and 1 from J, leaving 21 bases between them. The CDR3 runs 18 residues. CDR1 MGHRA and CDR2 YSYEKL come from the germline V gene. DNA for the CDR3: TGCGCCAGCAGGTCGAGCGGGCAGGGGGGTTGGAACACCGGGGAGCTGTTTTTT. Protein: CASRSSGQGGWNTGELFF.